These T cell receptor beta chains were read from a single sample in a study of PD-L1 blockade in urothelial cancer. Sequencing used immunoSEQ multiplex PCR; TCRdb keeps in-frame clones, though not all of them. This table holds about 80,000 clones, approximately 80% found once. The specimen comprised PBMCs, sampled around atezolizumab (anti-PD-L1) treatment. The receptors shown here come from a man aged 40-49 years with urothelial cancer. The CDR3 runs from the conserved cysteine through the conserved F or W. D genes are given only for firm matches. The listing skips clone size in some rows; elsewhere it reads once, few, many or a size class.

TRBJ2-5 13 - - TRBV2 CASSGGTSETQYF TGTGCCAGCAGTGGGGGGACATCTGAGACCCAGTACTTC
TRBJ2-2 15 TRBD2 - TRBV5-6 CASSLGRGKTGELFF TGTGCCAGCAGCTTGGGGCGGGGGAAAACCGGGGAGCTGTTTTTT
TRBJ2-7 15 - - TRBV5-6 CASSFYAGLSYEQYF TGTGCCAGCAGCTTTTATGCGGGACTCTCCTACGAGCAGTACTTC
TRBJ1-1 14 - - TRBV5-1 CASSLDGENTEAFF TGCGCCAGCAGCTTGGACGGGGAGAACACTGAAGCTTTCTTT
TRBJ2-1 16 TRBD2 - TRBV5-1 CASSWPGLAGSHEQFF TGCGCCAGCAGCTGGCCCGGGCTAGCGGGATCCCATGAGCAGTTCTTC
TRBJ2-1 20 - - TRBV12-2 CASRLTSGTGIHGDYNEQFF TGTGCAAGTCGCCTGACCTCCGGGACAGGGATTCACGGGGATTACAATGAGCAGTTCTTC
TRBJ1-2 11 - once TRBV28 CASGGNYGYTF TGTGCCAGCGGGGGCAACTATGGCTACACCTTC
TRBJ1-5 16 - - TRBV27 CASSFRGGGGNQPQHF TGTGCCAGCAGTTTCCGCGGGGGGGGTGGCAATCAGCCCCAGCATTTT
TRBJ2-1 14 - - TRBV9 CASSVTGEDNEQFF TGTGCCAGCAGCGTTACGGGGGAAGACAATGAGCAGTTCTTC
TRBJ2-1 14 - once TRBV9 CASSVGVAYNEQFF TGTGCCAGCAGCGTCGGTGTAGCCTACAATGAGCAGTTCTTC
TRBJ2-7 13 TRBD2 - TRBV7-6 CASSSSGTSKQYF TGTGCCAGCAGTAGTTCCGGGACTAGTAAGCAGTACTTC
TRBJ2-1 14 TRBD2 once TRBV5-1 CASTETSGSNEQFF TGCGCCAGCACGGAGACTAGCGGGAGCAATGAGCAGTTCTTC
TRBJ2-7 17 TRBD2 - TRBV18 CASRPRAGGGGSYEQYF TGTGCCAGCCGACCAAGAGCGGGAGGTGGTGGGTCGTACGAGCAGTACTTC
TRBJ1-4 14 - - TRBV29-1 CSVATAATNEKLFF TGCAGCGTTGCGACAGCAGCAACTAATGAAAAACTGTTTTTT
TRBJ1-2 13 - - TRBV2 CASRDSPSYGYTF TGTGCCAGCAGGGACAGTCCCAGCTATGGCTACACCTTC
TRBJ2-5 14 TRBD2 - TRBV19 CASSPLAGKETQYF TGTGCCAGTAGTCCACTAGCGGGGAAAGAGACCCAGTACTTC
TRBJ2-7 14 TRBD1 once TRBV7-9 CASRQTGASYEQYF TGTGCCAGCAGACAGACAGGGGCCTCCTACGAGCAGTACTTC
TRBJ2-1 12 - - TRBV11-1 CASSPGFYEQFF TGTGCCAGCAGCCCCGGGTTCTATGAGCAGTTCTTC
TRBJ2-7 13 - once TRBV11-3 CASLRADPYEQYF TGTGCCAGCTTGCGGGCGGACCCCTACGAGCAGTACTTC
TRBJ1-2 15 - - TRBV5-1 CASSPGEAFNYGYTF TGCGCCAGCAGCCCGGGGGAAGCATTTAACTATGGCTACACCTTC
TRBJ2-1 16 TRBD1 - TRBV6-6 CASSLGGQGHYNEQFF TGTGCCAGCAGCCTAGGGGGACAGGGTCACTACAATGAGCAGTTCTTC
TRBJ1-2 10 - - TRBV28 CASSSFGYTF TGTGCCAGCAGTTCCTTTGGCTACACCTTC
TRBJ1-3 14 - - TRBV7-2 CASSPGGAGNTIYF TGTGCCAGCAGCCCCGGGGGGGCAGGAAACACCATATATTTT
TRBJ2-7 15 TRBD2 - TRBV15 CATSRDGLAGHEQYF TGTGCCACCAGCAGAGATGGATTAGCGGGTCACGAGCAGTACTTC